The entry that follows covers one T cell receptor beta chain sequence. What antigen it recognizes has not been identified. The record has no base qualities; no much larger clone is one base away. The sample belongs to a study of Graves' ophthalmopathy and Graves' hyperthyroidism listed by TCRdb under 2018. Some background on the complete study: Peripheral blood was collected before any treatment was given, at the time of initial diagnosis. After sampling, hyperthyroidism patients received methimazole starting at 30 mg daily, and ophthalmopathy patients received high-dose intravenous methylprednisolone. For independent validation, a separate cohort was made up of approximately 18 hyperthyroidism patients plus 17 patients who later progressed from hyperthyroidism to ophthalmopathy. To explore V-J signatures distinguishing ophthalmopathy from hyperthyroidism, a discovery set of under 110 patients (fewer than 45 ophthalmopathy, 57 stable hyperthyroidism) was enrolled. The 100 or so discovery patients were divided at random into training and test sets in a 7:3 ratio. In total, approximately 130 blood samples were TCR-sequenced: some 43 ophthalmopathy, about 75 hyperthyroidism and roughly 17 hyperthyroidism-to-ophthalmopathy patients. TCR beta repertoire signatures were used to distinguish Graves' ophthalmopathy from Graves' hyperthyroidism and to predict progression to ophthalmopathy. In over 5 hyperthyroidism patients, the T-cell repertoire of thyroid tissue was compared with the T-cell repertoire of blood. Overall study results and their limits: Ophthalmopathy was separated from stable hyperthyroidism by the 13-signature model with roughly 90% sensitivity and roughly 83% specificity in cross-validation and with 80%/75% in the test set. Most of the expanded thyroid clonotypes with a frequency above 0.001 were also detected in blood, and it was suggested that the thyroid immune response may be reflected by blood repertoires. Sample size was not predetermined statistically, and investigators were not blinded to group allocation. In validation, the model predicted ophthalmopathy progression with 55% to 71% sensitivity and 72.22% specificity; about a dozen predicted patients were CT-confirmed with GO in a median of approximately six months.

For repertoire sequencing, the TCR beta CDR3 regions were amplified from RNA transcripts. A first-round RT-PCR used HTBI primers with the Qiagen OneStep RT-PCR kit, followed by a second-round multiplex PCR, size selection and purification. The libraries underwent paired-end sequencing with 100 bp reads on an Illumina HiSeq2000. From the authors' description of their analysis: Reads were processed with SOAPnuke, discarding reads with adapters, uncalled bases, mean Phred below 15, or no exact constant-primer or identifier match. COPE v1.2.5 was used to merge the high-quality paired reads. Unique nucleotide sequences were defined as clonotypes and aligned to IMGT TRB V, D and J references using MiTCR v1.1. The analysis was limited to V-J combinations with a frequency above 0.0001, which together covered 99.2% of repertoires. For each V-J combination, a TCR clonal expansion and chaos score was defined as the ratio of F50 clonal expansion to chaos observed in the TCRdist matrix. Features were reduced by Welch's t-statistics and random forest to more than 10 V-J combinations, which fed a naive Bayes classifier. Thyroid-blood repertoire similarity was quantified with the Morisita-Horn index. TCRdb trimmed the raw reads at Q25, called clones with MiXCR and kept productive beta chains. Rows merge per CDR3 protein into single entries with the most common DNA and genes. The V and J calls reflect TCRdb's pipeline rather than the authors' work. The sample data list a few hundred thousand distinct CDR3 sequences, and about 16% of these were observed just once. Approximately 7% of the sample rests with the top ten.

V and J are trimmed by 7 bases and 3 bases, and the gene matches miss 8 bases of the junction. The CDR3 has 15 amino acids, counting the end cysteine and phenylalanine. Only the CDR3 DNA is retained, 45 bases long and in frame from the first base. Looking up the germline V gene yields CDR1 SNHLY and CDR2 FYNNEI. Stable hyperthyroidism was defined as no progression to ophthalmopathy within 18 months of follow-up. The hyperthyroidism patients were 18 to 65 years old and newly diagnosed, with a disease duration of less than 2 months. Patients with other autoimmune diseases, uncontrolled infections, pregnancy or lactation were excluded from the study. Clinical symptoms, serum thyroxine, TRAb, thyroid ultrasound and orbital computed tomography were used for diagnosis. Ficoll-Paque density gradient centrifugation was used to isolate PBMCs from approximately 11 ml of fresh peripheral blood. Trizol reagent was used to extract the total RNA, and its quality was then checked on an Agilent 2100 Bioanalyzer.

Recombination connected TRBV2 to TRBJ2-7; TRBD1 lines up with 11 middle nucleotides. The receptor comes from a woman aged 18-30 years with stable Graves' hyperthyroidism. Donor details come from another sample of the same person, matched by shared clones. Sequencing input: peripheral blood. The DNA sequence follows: TGTGCCAGCACCAAGATCGGGACAGGGGGCTACGAGCAGTACTTC. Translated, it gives CASTKIGTGGYEQYF.